Shown below are 4 T cell receptor beta chains from a single sample sequenced in a study of OX40 agonist ivuxolimab in advanced cancers. Using immunoSEQ multiplex PCR, the repertoire was profiled, and TCRdb retains in-frame clones only, with some absent. Of about 28,000 clones detected, 80% appear once; the ten largest clones hold roughly 11%. The material sequenced was CD4+ or CD8+ T cells sorted from blood, taken in a trial of the OX40 agonist ivuxolimab. The receptors derive from an adult with an advanced solid tumor such as melanoma, head and neck, liver or kidney cancer.

This clone was seen only once. The rearrangement uses TRBV10-3 and TRBJ2-7; D is perhaps TRBD1 or TRBD2 (6 bases each). With 8 bases removed from V and 3 bases from J, the gap between germline ends came to 17 bases. The CDR3 is 14 amino acids. Germline CDR1 and CDR2: ENHRY and SYGVKD. CDR3 DNA sequence: TGTGCCATCTCGGAGGGGGTCCAAAGCTACGAGCAGTACTTC. It yields the protein CAISEGVQSYEQYF.

The chain joins TRBV5-6 to TRBJ2-7; D is ambiguous. The CDR3 contains 13 residues. Per the germline V gene, CDR1 is SGHDT and CDR2 is YYEEEE. V was clipped by 4 bases and J by 4 bases, with 12 bases between them. CDR3 coding DNA: TGTGCCAGCAGCGTGAGGCAGACTTACGAGCAGTACTTC. This codes for CASSVRQTYEQYF.

The rearrangement joins TRBV19 to TRBJ2-1; no firm D call. V was cut by 3 bases and J by 10 bases, with 16 bases left in between. The CDR3 is made up of 14 amino acids. Germline assignment: CDR1 LNHDA and CDR2 SQIVND (reference sequence). The CDR3 bases are TGTGCCAGTAGTATCGTTCACCGTCAAGGGGAGCAGTTCTTC. It codes for CASSIVHRQGEQFF.

This clone has only one observation. This chain links TRBV7-6 with TRBJ1-2; weak D call: TRBD1 (6 bases). The CDR3 loop spans 14 amino acids. The V gene lost 1 base and the J gene lost 4 bases, with 10 bases spanning the gap. The germline CDR1 and CDR2 sequences are SGHVS and FNYEAQ. Written as DNA, the CDR3 is TGTGCCAGCAGCTTAGACGAAGGGGGCTATGGCTACACCTTC. Translation: CASSLDEGGYGYTF.